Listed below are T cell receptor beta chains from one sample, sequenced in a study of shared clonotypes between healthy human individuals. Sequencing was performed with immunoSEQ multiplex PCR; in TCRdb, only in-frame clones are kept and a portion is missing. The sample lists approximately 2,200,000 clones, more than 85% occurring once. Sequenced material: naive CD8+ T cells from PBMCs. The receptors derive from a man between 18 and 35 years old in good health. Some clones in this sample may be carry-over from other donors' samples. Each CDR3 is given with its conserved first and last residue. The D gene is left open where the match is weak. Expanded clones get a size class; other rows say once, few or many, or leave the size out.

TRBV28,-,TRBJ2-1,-,CASSLPHIGEQFF,TGTGCCAGCAGTCTACCCCATATCGGTGAGCAGTTCTTC
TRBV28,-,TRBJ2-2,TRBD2,CASSLLAGVAGELFF,TGTGCCAGCAGTTTATTAGCGGGAGTGGCCGGGGAGCTGTTTTTT
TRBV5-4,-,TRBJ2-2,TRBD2,CASSLKREIHGELFF,TGTGCCAGCAGCTTGAAGCGGGAGATTCACGGGGAGCTGTTTTTT
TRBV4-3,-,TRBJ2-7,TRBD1,CASSQSYRGSYEQYF,TGCGCCAGCAGCCAATCTTACAGGGGTTCCTACGAGCAGTACTTC
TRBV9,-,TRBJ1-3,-,CASRGQSSGNTIYF,TGTGCCAGCAGGGGCCAGTCCTCTGGAAACACCATATATTTT
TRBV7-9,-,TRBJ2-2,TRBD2,CASSSGGRVRIMAGELFF,TGTGCCAGCAGCTCCGGCGGGAGGGTTCGGATAATGGCCGGGGAGCTGTTTTTT
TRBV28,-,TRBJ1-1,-,CASSVTRGDPEAFF,TGTGCCAGCTCGGTTACGAGGGGAGATCCTGAAGCTTTCTTT
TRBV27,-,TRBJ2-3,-,CASSGVSPPTHTQYF,TGTGCCAGCAGTGGGGTTTCGCCCCCCACCCATACGCAGTATTTT
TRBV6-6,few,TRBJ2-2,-,CASSYGGELFF,TGTGCCAGCAGTTACGGCGGGGAGCTGTTTTTT
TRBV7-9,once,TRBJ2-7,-,CASSLARDMWDPSSYEQYF,TGTGCCAGCAGCTTAGCCAGAGATATGTGGGACCCGAGCTCCTACGAGCAGTACTTC
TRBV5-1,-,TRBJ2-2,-,CASSSFAGELFF,TGCGCCAGCAGCTCTTTCGCCGGGGAGCTGTTTTTT
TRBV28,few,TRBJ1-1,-,CASRPMNTEAFF,TGTGCCAGCAGACCCATGAACACTGAAGCTTTCTTT
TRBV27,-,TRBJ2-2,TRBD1,CASSFSHDTGDRGGELFF,TGTGCCAGCAGCTTTTCCCATGATACAGGGGACAGAGGCGGGGAGCTGTTTTTT
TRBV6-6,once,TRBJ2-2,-,CASSYVDLAGELFF,TGTGCCAGCAGTTACGTGGACCTGGCGGGGGAGCTGTTTTTT
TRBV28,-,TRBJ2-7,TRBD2,CASTLMGGSYEQYF,TGTGCCAGCACCCTAATGGGGGGGTCCTACGAGCAGTACTTC
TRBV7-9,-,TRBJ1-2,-,CASSLLGTAVNYGYTF,TGTGCCAGCAGCTTATTAGGGACTGCTGTTAACTATGGCTACACCTTC
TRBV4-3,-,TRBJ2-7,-,CASSQGWDGSYEQYF,TGCGCCAGCAGCCAGGGGTGGGACGGCTCCTACGAGCAGTACTTC
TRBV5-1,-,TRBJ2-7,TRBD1,CASSPPLGQESFYEQYF,TGCGCCAGCAGCCCCCCCTTAGGACAGGAATCCTTCTACGAGCAGTACTTC
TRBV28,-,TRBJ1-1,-,CASLQLLNTEAFF,TGTGCCAGCCTACAACTCCTGAACACTGAAGCTTTCTTT
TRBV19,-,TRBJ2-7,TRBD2,CASSIAGGVYEQYF,TGTGCCAGTAGTATAGCCGGGGGGGTCTACGAGCAGTACTTC
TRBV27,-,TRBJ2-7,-,CASRLGGSGEQYF,TGTGCCAGCCGCCTGGGGGGTAGTGGCGAGCAGTACTTC
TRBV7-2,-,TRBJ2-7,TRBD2,CASSSRLAGGTYEQYF,TGTGCCAGCAGCTCCCGTCTAGCGGGAGGGACCTACGAGCAGTACTTC
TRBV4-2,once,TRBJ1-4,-,CASSLGRSATNEKLFF,TGTGCCAGCAGCCTCGGACGCTCTGCAACTAATGAAAAACTGTTTTTT